This T cell receptor beta chain was documented in a study of blood T cell repertoires in COVID-19. In the original workflow: Reference gene primers were amplified, and this amplification served to estimate nucleated cell counts. Assay used: immunoSEQ multiplex PCR; TCRdb lists only in-frame clones, some missing. D and trimming were read from the DNA, whereas the V and J calls and clone size are those reported in that table. The sample consists of roughly 310,000 clones, approximately 90% of them appearing once. V was trimmed by 4 bases and J by 2 bases, leaving 14 bases between them. Germline-derived CDR1 and CDR2 are SGHRS and YFSETQ. This CDR3 is 15 amino acids long.

The clonotype comes from a woman in her 50s with active or convalescent COVID-19. The chain carries TRBV5-1 and TRBJ2-3; D may be TRBD1 (5 bases). Sequencing input: peripheral blood. This CDR3 is CASSDGDRFTDTQYF. The CDR3 bases are TGCGCCAGCAGCGACGGCGACAGATTCACAGATACGCAGTATTTT.